Sequencing of this TCR beta chain was carried out in a study of blood T cell repertoires in COVID-19. Germline V gene lookup returns CDR1 SEHNR and CDR2 FQNEAQ (reference sequence). The CDR3 consists of 15 residues. Trimming removed 0 bases from V and 2 bases from J, with 10 bases in between. Method: immunoSEQ multiplex PCR; TCRdb's copy keeps in-frame clones and lacks some. This table has approximately 230,000 clones, 88% appearing once. The sample consisted of peripheral blood. V usage is TRBV7-9 and J usage is TRBJ1-2; the D is unclear. This TCR came from an elderly man with acute or convalescent COVID-19. CDR3 in amino acids: CASSLAYTGNYGYTF. Written as DNA, the CDR3 is TGTGCCAGCAGCTTAGCGTACACCGGGAACTATGGCTACACCTTC.